What follows are 29 T cell receptor beta chains derived from one specimen sequenced in a study of cytomegalovirus exposure and HLA in healthy donors (TCRdb year 2017). The protocol used for the library was the immunoSEQ multiplex PCR assay. A mixture of 60 forward primers for TCR Vbeta segments and 13 reverse primers for TCR Jbeta segments was used in the multiplex PCR. TCRdb took over this immuneACCESS table, retaining in-frame rearrangements with V and J assigned. Such tables are incomplete; in checked studies, under half of the missing clones stem from an unresolved V gene, and the remainder is unexplained. Counted in this sample were 55,000 to 75,000 clones; roughly two thirds of them appeared once. Jointly, the top ten make up around 2.8% of the sample. Sequencing used PBMCs. The receptors originated from a young man in good health and CMV-seronegative.

V and J are TRBV7-7 and TRBJ2-2; D perhaps matches TRBD1 (5 bases). Between the trimmed V and J ends, which lost 5 bases and 6 bases, there was a span of 7 bases. There are 12 residues in the CDR3. Germline loops: CDR1 SSHAT, CDR2 FNYEAQ (reference sequence). The CDR3 protein is CASSPRAGELFF. CDR3 sequence (DNA): TGTGCCAGCAGCCCCAGGGCCGGGGAGCTGTTTTTT.

This sequence joins TRBV4-1 and TRBJ2-1; D is undetermined. Germline assignment: CDR1 MGHRA and CDR2 YSYEKL. V was pared by 5 bases and J by 2 bases, with 19 bases between. This CDR3 spans 17 amino acids. CDR3 protein: CASSAIVVPSTYNEQFF. In nucleotides, the CDR3 is TGCGCCAGCAGCGCAATAGTCGTCCCGAGTACCTACAATGAGCAGTTCTTC.

V and J are TRBV19 and TRBJ1-1, with D hard to call. Trimming removed 7 bases from V and 1 base from J, with 16 bases in between. Germline V CDR1 and CDR2: LNHDA, SQIVND (reference sequence). CDR3 length: 15 amino acids. The CDR3 protein is CASTPVLEANTEAFF. The CDR3 DNA reads TGTGCCAGTACACCGGTTCTAGAGGCGAACACTGAAGCTTTCTTT.

The rearrangement joins TRBV7-2 to TRBJ1-2; TRBD1 is a possible D gene (6 bases). The CDR3 is 16 amino acids. The germline gives CDR1 SGHTA, CDR2 FQGNSA. V was clipped by 3 bases and J by 2 bases, with 16 bases between them. The CDR3 loop reads CASSFHSHRENYGYTF. The CDR3 coding sequence is TGTGCCAGCAGCTTCCACTCACACAGGGAAAACTATGGCTACACCTTC. Full variable domain (outside the CDR3, taken from reference TRBV7-2 and TRBJ1-2): GAGVSQSPSNKVTEKGKDVELRCDPISGHTALYWYRQSLGQGLEFLIYFQGNSAPDKSGLPSDRFSAERTGGSVSTLTIQRTQQEDSAVYLCASSFHSHRENYGYTFGSGTRLTVV.

This chain uses TRBV19 with TRBJ1-1; D may be TRBD1 (5 bases). The CDR3 spans 13 residues. V gave up 7 bases and J gave up 1 base, with 10 bases separating them. CDR1 and CDR2 (germline): LNHDA, SQIVND (reference sequence). The CDR3 DNA follows: TGTGCCAGTATTACACAGGCGAACACTGAAGCTTTCTTT. It translates to CASITQANTEAFF.

V gene TRBV18 combines with J gene TRBJ1-5; 8 positions agree with TRBD1. The CDR3 consists of 13 residues. CDR1 is KGHSH, CDR2 LQKENI, per germline. V was pared by 4 bases and J by 5 bases, with 1 base of the junction left unmatched. This CDR3 is CASSQDRDQPQHF. CDR3 DNA sequence: TGTGCCAGCTCACAGGACAGGGATCAGCCCCAGCATTTT. Full variable domain (remainder filled in from reference TRBV18 and TRBJ1-5): NAGVMQNPRHLVRRRGQEARLRCSPMKGHSHVYWYRQLPEEGLKFMVYLQKENIIDESGMPKERFSAEFPKEGPSILRIQQVVRGDSAAYFCASSQDRDQPQHFGDGTRLSIL.

In its sample, this clone was seen a few times. V and J are TRBV27 and TRBJ1-2; D gene uncertain. Trimming pared 6 bases from V and 8 bases from J, leaving 16 bases between. CDR1 MNHEY and CDR2 SMNVEV come from the germline V gene (reference sequence). The CDR3 is 13 amino acids. The CDR3 sequence: CASSPPGRGGYTF. In DNA form, the CDR3 reads TGTGCCAGCAGCCCGCCGGGTCGGGGAGGCTACACCTTC.

The chain joins TRBV10-3 to TRBJ2-7, with TRBD1 matching over 9 bases. The CDR3 sequence is 14 residues long. Trimming took 3 bases from V and 4 from J; bases not matched to a gene: 4. Per the germline V gene, CDR1 is ENHRY and CDR2 is SYGVKD. CDR3 protein: CAISDPGTGYEQYF. Here the CDR3 DNA reads TGTGCCATCAGTGATCCCGGGACAGGGTACGAGCAGTACTTC.

V and J are TRBV7-8 and TRBJ2-7; D may be TRBD2 (6 bases). CDR3 length: 14 residues. CDR1 SGHVS and CDR2 FQNEAQ come from the germline V gene. V was shortened by 3 bases and J by 3 bases, with 12 bases between the two germline ends. CDR3 bases: TGTGCCAGCAGCTTGGGCGCTAGCGACTACGAGCAGTACTTC. Amino acids: CASSLGASDYEQYF.

This clone was picked up one time. The chain joins TRBV30 to TRBJ1-2; D ambiguous. Between the trimmed V and J ends, which lost 0 bases and 0 bases, there was a span of 8 bases. Germline CDR1 GTSNPN, CDR2 SVGIG (reference sequence). The CDR3 runs 14 residues. CDR3 amino acids: CAWSVRVANYGYTF. The DNA for the CDR3 is TGTGCCTGGAGTGTGAGGGTAGCTAACTATGGCTACACCTTC.

The CDR3 bases are TGTGCCAGCATCCAACGGGAGACCCAGTACTTC. As protein: CASIQRETQYF. The chain employs TRBV2 and TRBJ2-5; D is undetermined. With 7 bases removed from V and 5 bases from J, the gap between germline ends came to 8 bases. This CDR3 spans 11 amino acids. CDR1 and CDR2 (germline): SNHLY, FYNNEI.

There are a few counts of this clone. J is TRBJ2-7 and V is TRBV7-7; the match to TRBD2 covers 7 bases. V lost 0 bases and J lost 4; bases outside the gene matches: 0. Germline CDR1 reads SSHAT; CDR2 reads FNYEAQ (reference sequence). The CDR3 runs to 13 residues. The CDR3 here is CASSLAGGYEQYF. The CDR3 nucleotides read TGTGCCAGCAGCTTAGCGGGGGGGTACGAGCAGTACTTC.

The CDR3 DNA is TGTGCCAGCAGTGAACTAAACGTTTACTTC. Its translation: CASSELNVYF. The chain carries TRBV2 and TRBJ2-4; the D is unclear. The CDR3 runs to 10 residues. Deletions cut 2 bases from V and 16 bases from J, with 9 bases between. CDR1 and CDR2 (germline): SNHLY, FYNNEI. Together with reference TRBV2 and TRBJ2-4, the CDR3 gives the full variable domain: EPEVTQTPSHQVTQMGQEVILRCVPISNHLYFYWYRQILGQKVEFLVSFYNNEISEKSEIFDDQFSVERPDGSNFTLKIRSTKLEDSAMYFCASSELNVYFGAGTRLSVL.

In its sample, this clone ranks as medium-sized (0.01 to 0.1%). The V and J genes are TRBV6-5 and TRBJ2-1; 10 positions match TRBD1. V was clipped by 6 bases and J by 2 bases; unmatched bases: 4. The CDR3 spans 15 residues. Germline values: CDR1 MNHEY, CDR2 SVGAGI. CDR3 nucleotide sequence: TGTGCCAGCAGACCAGACAGGGGGCCCTACAATGAGCAGTTCTTC. Its protein is CASRPDRGPYNEQFF.

Only a few counts were recorded for this clone. This rearrangement joins TRBV20-1 to TRBJ2-5, with D unresolved. The germline V gene encodes CDR1 DFQATT and CDR2 SNEGSKA (reference sequence). The CDR3 is 10 residues long. V lost 4 bases and J lost 5, with 5 bases in between. The CDR3: CSAIRETQYF. The CDR3 DNA reads as TGCAGTGCTATTCGGGAGACCCAGTACTTC.

V is TRBV19 and J is TRBJ2-2; possible D gene TRBD2, 5 bases. V was clipped by 0 bases and J by 8 bases, with 10 bases between them. Germline V CDR1 and CDR2: LNHDA, SQIVND (reference sequence). There are 14 residues in the CDR3. Here the CDR3 reads CASSIDRAGGELFF. The CDR3 DNA follows: TGTGCCAGTAGTATAGATCGGGCGGGTGGGGAGCTGTTTTTT.

This clone was counted a single time. CDR3 bases: TGTGCCAGCAGCCCCCGGACAGAGCGCAATGAGCAGTTCTTC. Its protein is CASSPRTERNEQFF. This chain links TRBV9 with TRBJ2-1, with D maybe TRBD1 (6 bases). V lost 4 bases and J 6 bases, leaving 14 bases between the germline ends. Germline CDR1 SGDLS, CDR2 YYNGEE. The CDR3 is 14 amino acids.

The chain combines TRBV29-1 with TRBJ1-4; 7 bases agree with TRBD1. This CDR3 spans 12 amino acids. Trimming removed 7 bases from V and 5 bases from J; junction bases left unmatched: 4. Germline V gene lookup returns CDR1 SQVTM and CDR2 ANQGSEA. The CDR3 coding sequence is TGCAGCGCCCAGACAGGGAATGAAAAACTGTTTTTT. Translation gives CSAQTGNEKLFF.

The chain carries TRBV29-1 and TRBJ2-1; 7 bases are shared with TRBD2. V shed 4 bases, J shed 5 bases, and the junction held 2 bases outside the gene matches. Germline values: CDR1 SQVTM, CDR2 ANQGSEA. CDR3 length: 12 amino acids. CDR3 loop: CSVGLANNEQFF. DNA for the CDR3: TGCAGCGTTGGACTAGCTAACAATGAGCAGTTCTTC.

The V and J genes are TRBV29-1 and TRBJ2-7; 12 bases align to TRBD1. V shed 3 bases and J 4 bases; nucleotides not matched to a gene: 4. The V gene's germline CDR1 is SQVTM and CDR2 ANQGSEA. The CDR3 spans 14 residues. Written as DNA, the CDR3 is TGCAGCGTTGAGGGGACAGGGGGCAAGTACGAGCAGTACTTC. Protein product: CSVEGTGGKYEQYF.

This sequence joins TRBV27 and TRBJ2-7, with D maybe TRBD2 (7 bases). Germline V gives CDR1 MNHEY, CDR2 SMNVEV (reference sequence). Trimming pared 2 bases from V and 3 bases from J, leaving 14 bases between. The CDR3 loop spans 15 amino acids. The CDR3 is CASSLSSGGIYEQYF. Written as DNA, the CDR3 is TGTGCCAGCAGTTTAAGTTCGGGGGGCATCTACGAGCAGTACTTC.

The J gene is TRBJ1-6, the V gene TRBV15, with D perhaps TRBD1 (6 bases). V was cut by 6 bases and J by 9 bases, with 15 bases left in between. The CDR3 extends over 14 amino acids. Germline V gene lookup returns CDR1 LNHNV and CDR2 YYDKDF (reference sequence). The CDR3 nucleotides read TGTGCCACCAGGGAGGGGGGGGGCGGTTCACCCCTCCACTTT. Protein: CATREGGGGSPLHF.

This rearrangement joins TRBV30 to TRBJ2-1, with D perhaps matching TRBD1 (5 bases). Germline lookup yields CDR1 GTSNPN and CDR2 SVGIG (reference sequence). The V gene lost 0 bases and the J gene lost 8 bases, with 8 bases spanning the gap. The CDR3 runs 12 residues. CDR3 sequence: CAWSVGADEQFF. As DNA, the CDR3 is TGTGCCTGGAGTGTAGGGGCAGATGAGCAGTTCTTC.

The rearrangement uses TRBV4-1 and TRBJ1-2, with D maybe TRBD1 (6 bases). This CDR3 contains 13 residues. Trimming took off 4 bases at V and 7 bases at J, with 13 bases between the two ends. The germline CDR1 and CDR2 sequences are MGHRA and YSYEKL. As DNA, the CDR3 is TGCGCCAGCAGCCGGCAGGGGTCGGGTGGCTACACCTTC. It encodes CASSRQGSGGYTF.

The V call is TRBV7-2, the J call TRBJ2-1; D ambiguous. Germline CDR1 and CDR2: SGHTA and FQGNSA. V was pared by 1 base and J by 7 bases, with 14 bases between. CDR3 length: 15 amino acids. The CDR3 nucleotides read TGTGCCAGCAGCTTAGACCCCAGCGTATGGAATGAGCAGTTCTTC. The encoded protein is CASSLDPSVWNEQFF.

The CDR3 is CASSETGGGPKLFF. CDR3 sequence (DNA): TGTGCCAGCAGCGAAACAGGGGGCGGTCCAAAACTGTTTTTT. This chain connects TRBV7-8 to TRBJ1-4; TRBD1 matches at 9 bases. CDR3 size: 14 residues. Germline CDR1 is SGHVS and CDR2 is FQNEAQ. The V and J ends lost 5 bases and 10 bases, in that order; junction bases with no gene match: 8.

V usage is TRBV6-6 and J usage is TRBJ2-5; 9 positions agree with TRBD1. V lost 5 bases, J lost 1 base, and 8 bases stayed unmatched. Germline lookup yields CDR1 MNHNY and CDR2 SVGAGI (reference sequence). The CDR3 sequence is 16 residues long. The CDR3 nucleotides are TGTGCCAGCAGTAAGGGACAGGGCGCCTTCCAAGAGACCCAGTACTTC. This codes for CASSKGQGAFQETQYF.

V gene TRBV5-8 combines with J gene TRBJ2-1, with 8 nucleotides matching TRBD1. Germline V gene sequence: CDR1 SGHTS, CDR2 YDEGEE. The CDR3 spans 14 residues. The V gene end was trimmed by 6 bases and the J gene end by 7 bases; junction bases not matched to a gene: 9. The CDR3 region has the DNA TGTGCCAGCACCCGACAGGGGACGTCGAATGAGCAGTTCTTC. Its translation: CASTRQGTSNEQFF.

This chain uses TRBV6-1 with TRBJ2-5; possibly TRBD1 for D (6 bases). This CDR3 is 16 amino acids long. Germline values: CDR1 MNHNS, CDR2 SASEGT. Trimming took 3 bases from V and 4 from J, leaving 18 bases between them. The CDR3 nucleotides read TGTGCCAGCAGTGACGTACCACAGGGCTGGGGAGAGACCCAGTACTTC. Its protein is CASSDVPQGWGETQYF.